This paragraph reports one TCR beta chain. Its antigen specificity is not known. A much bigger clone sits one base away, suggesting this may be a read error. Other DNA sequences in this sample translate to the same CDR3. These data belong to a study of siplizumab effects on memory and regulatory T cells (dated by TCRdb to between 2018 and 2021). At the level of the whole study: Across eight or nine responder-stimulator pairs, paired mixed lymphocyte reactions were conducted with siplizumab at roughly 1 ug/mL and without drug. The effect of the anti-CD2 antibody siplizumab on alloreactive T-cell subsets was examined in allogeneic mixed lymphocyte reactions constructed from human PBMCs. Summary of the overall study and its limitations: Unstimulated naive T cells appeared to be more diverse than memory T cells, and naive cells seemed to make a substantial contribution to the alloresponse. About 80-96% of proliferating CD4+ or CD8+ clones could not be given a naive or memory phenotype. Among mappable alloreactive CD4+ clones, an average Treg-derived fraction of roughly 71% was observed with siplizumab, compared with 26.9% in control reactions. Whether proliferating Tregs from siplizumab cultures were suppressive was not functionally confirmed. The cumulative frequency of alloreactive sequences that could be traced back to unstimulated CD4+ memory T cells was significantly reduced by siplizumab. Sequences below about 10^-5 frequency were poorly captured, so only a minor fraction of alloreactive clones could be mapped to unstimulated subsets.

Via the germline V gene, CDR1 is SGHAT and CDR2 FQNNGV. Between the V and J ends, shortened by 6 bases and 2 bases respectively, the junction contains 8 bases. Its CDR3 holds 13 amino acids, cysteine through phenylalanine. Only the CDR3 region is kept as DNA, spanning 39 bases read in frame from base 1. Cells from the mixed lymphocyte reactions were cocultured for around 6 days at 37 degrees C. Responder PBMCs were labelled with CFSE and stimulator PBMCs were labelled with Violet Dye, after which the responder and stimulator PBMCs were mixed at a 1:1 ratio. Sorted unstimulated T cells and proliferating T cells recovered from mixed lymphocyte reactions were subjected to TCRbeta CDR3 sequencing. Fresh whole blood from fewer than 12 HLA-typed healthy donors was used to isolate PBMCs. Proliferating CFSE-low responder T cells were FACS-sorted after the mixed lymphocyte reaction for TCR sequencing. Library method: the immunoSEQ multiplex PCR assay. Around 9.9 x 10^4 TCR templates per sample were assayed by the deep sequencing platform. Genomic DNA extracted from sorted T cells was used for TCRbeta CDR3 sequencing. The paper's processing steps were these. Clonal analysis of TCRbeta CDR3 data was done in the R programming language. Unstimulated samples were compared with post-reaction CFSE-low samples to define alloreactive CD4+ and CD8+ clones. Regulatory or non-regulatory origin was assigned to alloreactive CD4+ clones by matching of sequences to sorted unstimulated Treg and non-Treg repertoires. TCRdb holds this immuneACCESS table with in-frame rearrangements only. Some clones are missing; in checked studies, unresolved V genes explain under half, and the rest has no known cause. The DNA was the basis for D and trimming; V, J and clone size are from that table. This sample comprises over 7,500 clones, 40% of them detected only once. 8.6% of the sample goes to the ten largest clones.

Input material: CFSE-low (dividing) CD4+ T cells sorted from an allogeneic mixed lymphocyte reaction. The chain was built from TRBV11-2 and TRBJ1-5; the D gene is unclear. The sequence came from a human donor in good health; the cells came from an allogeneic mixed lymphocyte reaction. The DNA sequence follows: TGTGCCAGCAGTGGCTCCGGCAATCAGCCCCAGCATTTT. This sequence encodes CASSGSGNQPQHF.